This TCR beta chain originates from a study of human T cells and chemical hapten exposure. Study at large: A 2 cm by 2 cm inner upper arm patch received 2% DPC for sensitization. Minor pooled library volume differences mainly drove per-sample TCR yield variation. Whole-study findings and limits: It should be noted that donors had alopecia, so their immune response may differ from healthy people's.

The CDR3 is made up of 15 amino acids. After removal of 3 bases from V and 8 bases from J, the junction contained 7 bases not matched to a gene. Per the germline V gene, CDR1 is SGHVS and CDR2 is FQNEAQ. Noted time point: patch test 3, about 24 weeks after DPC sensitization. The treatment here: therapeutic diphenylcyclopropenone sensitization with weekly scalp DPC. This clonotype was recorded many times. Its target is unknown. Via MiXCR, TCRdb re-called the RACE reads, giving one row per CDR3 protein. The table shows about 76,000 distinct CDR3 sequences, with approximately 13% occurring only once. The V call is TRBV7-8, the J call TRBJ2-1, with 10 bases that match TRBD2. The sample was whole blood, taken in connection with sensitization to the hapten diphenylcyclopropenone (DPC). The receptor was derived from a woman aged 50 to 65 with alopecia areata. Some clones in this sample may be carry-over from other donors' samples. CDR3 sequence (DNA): TGTGCCAGCAGCTTGAGCGGGAGGGGGGTGGATGAGCAGTTCTTC. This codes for CASSLSGRGVDEQFF.